This TCR beta chain was recovered during a study of cytomegalovirus exposure and HLA in healthy donors. Looked up from germline, CDR1 is WSHSY and CDR2 is SAAADI. The V gene end was trimmed by 6 bases and the J gene end by 3 bases; junction bases not matched to a gene: 13. CDR3 size: 16 residues. Note on this clone: The antigen remains unidentified.

It was with 60 Vbeta and 13 Jbeta primers that the PCR ran. Assay used: immunoSEQ multiplex PCR; TCRdb lists only in-frame clones, some missing. Found here are 150,000 to 200,000 clones, roughly 80% of them singletons; the top ten hold approximately 6.7%. Overall study results and limits: Reported findings show TCR beta sequences accurately forecast HLA-A and HLA-B alleles in most subjects.

Sequencing was carried out using PBMCs. The chain combines TRBV10-2 with TRBJ1-2, with 7 bases lining up with TRBD1. This receptor was identified in a man aged 30 to 45 in good health and CMV-seropositive. The CDR3: CASSQTGSGGYYGYTF. The CDR3 bases are TGCGCCAGCAGCCAGACAGGTTCAGGGGGGTACTATGGCTACACCTTC.